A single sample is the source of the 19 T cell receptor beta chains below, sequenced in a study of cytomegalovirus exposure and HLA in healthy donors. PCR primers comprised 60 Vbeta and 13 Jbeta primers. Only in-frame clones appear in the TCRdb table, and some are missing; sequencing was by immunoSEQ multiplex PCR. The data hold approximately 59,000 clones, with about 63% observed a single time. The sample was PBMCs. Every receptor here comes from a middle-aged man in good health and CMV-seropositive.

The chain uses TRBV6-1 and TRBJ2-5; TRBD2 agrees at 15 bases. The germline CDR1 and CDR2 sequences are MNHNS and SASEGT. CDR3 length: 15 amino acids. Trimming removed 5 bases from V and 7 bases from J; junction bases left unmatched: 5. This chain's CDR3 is CASSTGLAGGWTQYF. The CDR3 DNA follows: TGTGCCAGCAGTACGGGACTAGCGGGGGGATGGACCCAGTACTTC.

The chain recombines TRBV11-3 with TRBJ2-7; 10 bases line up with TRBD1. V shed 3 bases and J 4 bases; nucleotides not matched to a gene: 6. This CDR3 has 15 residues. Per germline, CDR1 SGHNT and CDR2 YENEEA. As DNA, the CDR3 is TGTGCCAGCAGCTTCTTCGGGACAGGGGTGTACGAGCAGTACTTC. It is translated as CASSFFGTGVYEQYF.

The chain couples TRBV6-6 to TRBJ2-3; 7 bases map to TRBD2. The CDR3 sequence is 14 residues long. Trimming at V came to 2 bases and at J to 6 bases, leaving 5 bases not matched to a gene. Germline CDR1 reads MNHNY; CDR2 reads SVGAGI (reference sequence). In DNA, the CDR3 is TGTGCCAGCAGTTACCAAAGGGAGGGGGATACGCAGTATTTT. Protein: CASSYQREGDTQYF.

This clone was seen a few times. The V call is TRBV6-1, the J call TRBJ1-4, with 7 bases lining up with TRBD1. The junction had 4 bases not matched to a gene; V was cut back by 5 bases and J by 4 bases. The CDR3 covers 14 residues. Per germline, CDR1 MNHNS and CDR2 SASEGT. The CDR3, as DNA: TGTGCCAGCAGTTCCAGGGGGAGTAATGAAAAACTGTTTTTT. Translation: CASSSRGSNEKLFF.

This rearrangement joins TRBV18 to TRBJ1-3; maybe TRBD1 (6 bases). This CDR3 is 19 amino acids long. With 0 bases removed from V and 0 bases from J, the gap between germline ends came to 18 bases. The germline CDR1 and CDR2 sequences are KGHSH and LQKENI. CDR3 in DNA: TGTGCCAGCTCACCACCACGGGGGGCCCGACGGCTCTCTGGAAACACCATATATTTT. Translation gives CASSPPRGARRLSGNTIYF.

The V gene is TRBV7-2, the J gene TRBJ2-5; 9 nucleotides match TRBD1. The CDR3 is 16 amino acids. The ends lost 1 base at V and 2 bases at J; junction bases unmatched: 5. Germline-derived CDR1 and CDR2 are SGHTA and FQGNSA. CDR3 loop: CASSLVPGTGQETQYF. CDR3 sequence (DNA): TGTGCCAGCAGCTTAGTCCCCGGGACAGGGCAAGAGACCCAGTACTTC.

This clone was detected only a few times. The CDR3 bases are TGTGCCAGCAGTGACATAACAGGGTTTGGCAAAGAGACCCAGTACTTC. Translating gives CASSDITGFGKETQYF. The chain carries TRBV6-4 and TRBJ2-5; possible D gene TRBD1, 6 bases. V was trimmed by 2 bases and J by 3 bases, leaving 16 bases between them. The CDR3 consists of 16 residues. The germline CDR1 and CDR2 sequences are MRHNA and SNTAGT.

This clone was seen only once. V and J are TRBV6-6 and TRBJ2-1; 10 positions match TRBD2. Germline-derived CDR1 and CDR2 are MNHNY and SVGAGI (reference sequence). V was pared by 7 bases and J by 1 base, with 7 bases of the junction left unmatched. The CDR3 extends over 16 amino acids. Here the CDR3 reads CASKFLAGESYNEQFF. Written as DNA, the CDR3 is TGTGCCAGCAAATTCCTAGCGGGAGAGTCCTACAATGAGCAGTTCTTC.

CDR3 loop: CASSGRASGGFTDTQYF. CDR3 bases: TGTGCCAGCAGCGGGCGGGCTAGCGGGGGGTTCACAGATACGCAGTATTTT. The gene calls are TRBV4-2 and TRBJ2-3, with TRBD2 matching over 11 bases. Trimming removed 5 bases from V and 2 bases from J; junction bases left unmatched: 9. The CDR3 length is 17 residues. Germline-derived CDR1 and CDR2 are LGHNA and YNFKEQ.

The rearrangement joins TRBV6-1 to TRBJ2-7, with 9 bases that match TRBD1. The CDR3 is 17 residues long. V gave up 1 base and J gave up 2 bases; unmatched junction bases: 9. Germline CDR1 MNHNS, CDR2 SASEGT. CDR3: CASSEVDVRQGAYEQYF. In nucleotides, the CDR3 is TGTGCCAGCAGTGAAGTCGATGTGCGACAGGGGGCCTACGAGCAGTACTTC.

The CDR3 sequence is CASSVESADEQYF. The CDR3 nucleotides are TGTGCCAGCAGTGTAGAAAGCGCGGACGAGCAGTACTTC. This chain uses TRBV6-1 with TRBJ2-7; D not resolved. The CDR3 consists of 13 residues. Germline V CDR1 and CDR2: MNHNS, SASEGT. Trimming cost V 4 bases and J 5 bases, with 12 bases left between them.

The CDR3 protein is CASSLMGTGGGREKLFF. The CDR3, as DNA: TGTGCCAGCAGCTTAATGGGCACAGGGGGCGGTCGAGAAAAACTGTTTTTT. The V and J genes are TRBV7-9 and TRBJ1-4; 9 bases are shared with TRBD1. The CDR3 runs to 17 residues. J gave up 8 bases and V 2 bases, and 12 bases lay outside the gene matches. Germline V lookup: CDR1 SEHNR, CDR2 FQNEAQ (reference sequence). Based on the CDR3 plus reference TRBV7-9 and TRBJ1-4, the full variable domain is DTGVSQNPRHKITKRGQNVTFRCDPISEHNRLYWYRQTLGQGPEFLTYFQNEAQLEKSRLLSDRFSAERPKGSFSTLEIQRTEQGDSAMYLCASSLMGTGGGREKLFFGSGTQLSVL.

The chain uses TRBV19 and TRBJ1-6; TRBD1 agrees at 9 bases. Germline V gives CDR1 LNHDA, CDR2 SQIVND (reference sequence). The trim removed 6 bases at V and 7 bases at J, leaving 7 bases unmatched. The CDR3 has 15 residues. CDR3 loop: CASRTTGGWNSPLHF. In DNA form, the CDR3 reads TGTGCCAGTAGAACGACAGGGGGTTGGAATTCACCCCTCCACTTT.

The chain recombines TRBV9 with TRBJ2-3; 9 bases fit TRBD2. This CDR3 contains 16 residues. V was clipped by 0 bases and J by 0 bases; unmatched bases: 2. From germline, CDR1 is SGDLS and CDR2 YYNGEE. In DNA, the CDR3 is TGTGCCAGCAGCGTAGCAGCGGGGGGTAGCACAGATACGCAGTATTTT. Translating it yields CASSVAAGGSTDTQYF.

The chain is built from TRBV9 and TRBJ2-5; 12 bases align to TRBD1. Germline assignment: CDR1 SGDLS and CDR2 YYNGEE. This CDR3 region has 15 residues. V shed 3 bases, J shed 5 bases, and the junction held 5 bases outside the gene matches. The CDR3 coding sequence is TGTGCCAGCAGCGCTGGGACAGGGGGCCGGGAGACCCAGTACTTC. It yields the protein CASSAGTGGRETQYF.

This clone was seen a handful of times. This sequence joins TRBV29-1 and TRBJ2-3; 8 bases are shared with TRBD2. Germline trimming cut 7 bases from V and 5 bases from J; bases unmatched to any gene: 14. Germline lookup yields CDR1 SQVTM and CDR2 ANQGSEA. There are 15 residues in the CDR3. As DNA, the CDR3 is TGCAGCGCCGTCCGGGGGGGAGGGGGAGGAGATACGCAGTATTTT. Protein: CSAVRGGGGGDTQYF.

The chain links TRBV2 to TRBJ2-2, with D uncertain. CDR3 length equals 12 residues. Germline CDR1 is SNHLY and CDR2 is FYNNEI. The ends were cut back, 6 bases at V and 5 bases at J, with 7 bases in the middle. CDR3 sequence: CASRFLTGELFF. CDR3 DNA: TGTGCCAGCAGGTTTTTAACCGGGGAGCTGTTTTTT.

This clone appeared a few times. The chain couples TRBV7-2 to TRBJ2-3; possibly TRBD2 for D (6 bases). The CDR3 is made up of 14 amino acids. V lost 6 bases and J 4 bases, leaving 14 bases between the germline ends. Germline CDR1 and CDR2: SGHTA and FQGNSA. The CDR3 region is CASSFGGVADTQYF. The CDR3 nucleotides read TGTGCCAGCAGTTTCGGGGGAGTTGCAGATACGCAGTATTTT.

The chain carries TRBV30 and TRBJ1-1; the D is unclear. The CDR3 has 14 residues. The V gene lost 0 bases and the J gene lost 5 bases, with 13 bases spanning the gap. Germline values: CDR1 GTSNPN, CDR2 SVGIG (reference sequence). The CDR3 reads CAWSVVPTVTEAFF. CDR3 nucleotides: TGTGCCTGGAGTGTAGTACCTACCGTGACTGAAGCTTTCTTT. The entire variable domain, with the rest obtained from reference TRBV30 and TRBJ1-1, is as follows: SQTIHQWPATLVQPVGSPLSLECTVEGTSNPNLYWYRQAAGRGLQLLFYSVGIGQISSEVPQNLSASRPQDRQFILSSKKLLLSDSGFYLCAWSVVPTVTEAFFGQGTRLTVV.